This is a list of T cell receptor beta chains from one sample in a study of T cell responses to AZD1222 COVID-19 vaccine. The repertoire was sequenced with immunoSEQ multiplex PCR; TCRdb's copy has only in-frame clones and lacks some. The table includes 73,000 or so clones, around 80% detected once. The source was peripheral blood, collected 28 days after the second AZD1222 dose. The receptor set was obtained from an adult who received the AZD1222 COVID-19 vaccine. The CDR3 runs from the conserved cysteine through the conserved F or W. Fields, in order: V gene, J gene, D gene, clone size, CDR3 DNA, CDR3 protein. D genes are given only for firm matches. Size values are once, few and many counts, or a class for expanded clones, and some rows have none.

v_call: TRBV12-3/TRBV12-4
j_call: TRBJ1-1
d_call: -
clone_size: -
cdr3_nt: TGTGCCAGCAGTTTAAAGGGCCCCGAAGCTTTCTTT
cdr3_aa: CASSLKGPEAFF

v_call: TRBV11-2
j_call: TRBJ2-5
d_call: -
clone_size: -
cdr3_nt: TGTGCCAGCAGCTCGTTGCTGGGGTTGGGAGAGACCCAGTACTTC
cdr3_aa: CASSSLLGLGETQYF

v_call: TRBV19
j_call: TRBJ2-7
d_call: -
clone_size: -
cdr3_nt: TGTGCCAGTAGTTGGACCGAGAGAGGCTACGAGCAGTACTTC
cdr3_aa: CASSWTERGYEQYF

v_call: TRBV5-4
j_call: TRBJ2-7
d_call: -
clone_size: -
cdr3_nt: TGTGCCAGCAGCTTGGGCGGGCCCCAGGAGCAGTACTTC
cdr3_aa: CASSLGGPQEQYF

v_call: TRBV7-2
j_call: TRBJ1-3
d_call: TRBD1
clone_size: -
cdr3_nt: TGTGCCAGCAGCTCGAGAGGGGGCAGTTCTGGAAACACCATATATTTT
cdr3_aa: CASSSRGGSSGNTIYF

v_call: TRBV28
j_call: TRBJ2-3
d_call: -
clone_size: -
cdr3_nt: TGTGCCAGCAGTTTATCTCAGTCGAGCCCCACGTGGGATACGCAGTATTTT
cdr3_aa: CASSLSQSSPTWDTQYF

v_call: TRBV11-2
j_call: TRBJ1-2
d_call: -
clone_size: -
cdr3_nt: TGTGCCAGCAGCTTAGTTGAGGGAGGTGGCTACACCTTC
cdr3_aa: CASSLVEGGGYTF

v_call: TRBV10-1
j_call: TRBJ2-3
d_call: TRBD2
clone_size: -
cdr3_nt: TGCGCCAGCAGCCCCGGGACTAGCTCCACAGATACGCAGTATTTT
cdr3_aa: CASSPGTSSTDTQYF

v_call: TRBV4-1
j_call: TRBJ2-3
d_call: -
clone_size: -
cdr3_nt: TGCGCCAGCAGCCAAGATCAGGTGGAAGATACGCAGTATTTT
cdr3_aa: CASSQDQVEDTQYF

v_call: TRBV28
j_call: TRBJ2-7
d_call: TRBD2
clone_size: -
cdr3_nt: TGTGCCAGCAGTTTCGGGGGGGAGGGAATATACGAGCAGTACTTC
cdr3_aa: CASSFGGEGIYEQYF

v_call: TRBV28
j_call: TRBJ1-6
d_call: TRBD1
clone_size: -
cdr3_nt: TGTGCCAGCAGAGCCGGGACAGGAAATAATTCACCCCTCCACTTT
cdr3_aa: CASRAGTGNNSPLHF

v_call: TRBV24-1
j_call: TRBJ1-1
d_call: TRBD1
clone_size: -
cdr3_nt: TGTGCCACCCCCCAGGGGGGGAGCCCTGAAGCTTTCTTT
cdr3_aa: CATPQGGSPEAFF

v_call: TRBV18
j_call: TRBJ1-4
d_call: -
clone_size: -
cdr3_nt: TGTGCCAGCTCACCACCTCCGGGGGGAAATGAAAAACTGTTTTTT
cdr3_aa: CASSPPPGGNEKLFF

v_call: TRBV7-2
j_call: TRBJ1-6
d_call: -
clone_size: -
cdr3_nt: TGTGCCAGCAGCTCGCCGGGGTCCTATTCACCCCTCCACTTT
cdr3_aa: CASSSPGSYSPLHF

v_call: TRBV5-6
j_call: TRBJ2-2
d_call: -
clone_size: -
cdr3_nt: TGTGCCAGCAGCTTCGAGGAGGGTTTCGGGGAGCTGTTTTTT
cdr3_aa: CASSFEEGFGELFF

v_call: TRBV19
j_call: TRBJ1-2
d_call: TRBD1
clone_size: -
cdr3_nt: TGTGCCAGTAGTATAGGGGGGGACAGCTGGAATGGCTACACCTTC
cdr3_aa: CASSIGGDSWNGYTF

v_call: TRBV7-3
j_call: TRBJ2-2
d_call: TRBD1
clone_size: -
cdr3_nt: TGTGCCAGCGGGCCAGGGGGCCAGGACACCGGGGAGCTGTTTTTT
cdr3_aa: CASGPGGQDTGELFF

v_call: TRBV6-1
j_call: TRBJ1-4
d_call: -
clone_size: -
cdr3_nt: TGTGCCAGCAGTGAAAGGGCAGGGCGAGAAAAACTGTTTTTT
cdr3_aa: CASSERAGREKLFF

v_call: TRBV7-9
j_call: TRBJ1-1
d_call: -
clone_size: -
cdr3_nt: TGTGCCAGCAGCCCTATAATGAACACTGAAGCTTTCTTT
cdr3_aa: CASSPIMNTEAFF

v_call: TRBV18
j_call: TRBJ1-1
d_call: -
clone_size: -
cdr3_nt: TGTGCCAGCTCGCAGGACAGAATGAACACTGAAGCTTTCTTT
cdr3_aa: CASSQDRMNTEAFF

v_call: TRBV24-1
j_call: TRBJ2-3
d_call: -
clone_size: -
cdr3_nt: TGTGCCACCAGTGCCTACACAGATACGCAGTATTTT
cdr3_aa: CATSAYTDTQYF

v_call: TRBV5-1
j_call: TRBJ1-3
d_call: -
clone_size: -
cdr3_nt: TGCGCCAGCAGCTTGACGGTACCCGGAAACACCATATATTTT
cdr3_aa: CASSLTVPGNTIYF

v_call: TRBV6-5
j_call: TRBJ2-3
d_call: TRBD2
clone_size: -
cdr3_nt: TGTGCCAGCAGGACTAGCGGCACAGATACGCAGTATTTT
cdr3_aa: CASRTSGTDTQYF

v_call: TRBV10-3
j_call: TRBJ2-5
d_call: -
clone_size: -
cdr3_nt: TGTGCCATCAGTGGGGAGGGGGTGGAGACCCAGTACTTC
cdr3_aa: CAISGEGVETQYF

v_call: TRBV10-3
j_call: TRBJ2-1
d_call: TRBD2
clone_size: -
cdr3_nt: TGTGCCATCAGTGAGTGGCGGGGGGCATACAATGAGCAGTTCTTC
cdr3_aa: CAISEWRGAYNEQFF

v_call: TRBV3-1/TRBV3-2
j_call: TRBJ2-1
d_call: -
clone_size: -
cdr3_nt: TGTGCCAGCAGCCAAGATCGCTCCTACAATGAGCAGTTCTTC
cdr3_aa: CASSQDRSYNEQFF

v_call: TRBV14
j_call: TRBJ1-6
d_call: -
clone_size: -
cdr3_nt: TGTGCCAGCAGCCAGGGGTTAGATAATTCACCCCTCCACTTT
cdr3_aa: CASSQGLDNSPLHF

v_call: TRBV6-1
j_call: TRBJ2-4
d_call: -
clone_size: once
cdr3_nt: TGTGCCAGCAGTGAAGTCTGGAGTCTTGGCAAAAACATTCAGTACTTC
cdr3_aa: CASSEVWSLGKNIQYF

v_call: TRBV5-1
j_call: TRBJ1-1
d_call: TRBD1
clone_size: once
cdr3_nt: TGCGCCAGCAGCTTTGGACAGGGGAATTGGAAAGCTTTCTTT
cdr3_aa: CASSFGQGNWKAFF

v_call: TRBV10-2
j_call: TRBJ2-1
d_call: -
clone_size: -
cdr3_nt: TGCGCCACGAAAGAACAGGGTCGAGAGCAGTTCTTC
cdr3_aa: CATKEQGREQFF

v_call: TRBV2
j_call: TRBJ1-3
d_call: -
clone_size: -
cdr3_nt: TGTGCCAGCAGTGTTCTTGGGGGAAACACCATATATTTT
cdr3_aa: CASSVLGGNTIYF

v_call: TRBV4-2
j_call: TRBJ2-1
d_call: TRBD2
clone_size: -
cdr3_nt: TGTGCCAGCAGCCCGCGGACTAGCGGAGGGCTATTAAGCTCCTACAATGAGCAGTTCTTC
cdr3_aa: CASSPRTSGGLLSSYNEQFF

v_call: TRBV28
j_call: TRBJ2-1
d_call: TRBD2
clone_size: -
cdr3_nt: TGTGCCACCATCGGGGGGGGCCGAGGGAATGAGCAGTTCTTC
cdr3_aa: CATIGGGRGNEQFF

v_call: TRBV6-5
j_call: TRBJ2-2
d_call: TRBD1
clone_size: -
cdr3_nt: TGTGCCAGCAGTTTGGGACAGGGGGCGGGTACCGGGGAGCTGTTTTTT
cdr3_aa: CASSLGQGAGTGELFF

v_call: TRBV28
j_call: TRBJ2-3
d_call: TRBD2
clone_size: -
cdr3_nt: TGTGCCAGCAGTTTCTCCGGACTAGCGGGATTTAATACGCAGTATTTT
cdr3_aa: CASSFSGLAGFNTQYF

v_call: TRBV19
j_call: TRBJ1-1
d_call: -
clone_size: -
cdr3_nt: TGTGCCAGTAGTATAACGTCAGGGAAGGGATTGAACACTGAAGCTTTCTTT
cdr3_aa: CASSITSGKGLNTEAFF

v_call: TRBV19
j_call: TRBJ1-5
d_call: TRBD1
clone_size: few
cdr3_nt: TGTGCCAGTACCGACAGGGGGGCAAATCAGCCCCAGCATTTT
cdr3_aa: CASTDRGANQPQHF

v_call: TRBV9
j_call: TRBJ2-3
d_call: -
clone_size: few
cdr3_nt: TGTGCCAGCAGCGGAGGACACTACACAGATACGCAGTATTTT
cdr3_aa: CASSGGHYTDTQYF

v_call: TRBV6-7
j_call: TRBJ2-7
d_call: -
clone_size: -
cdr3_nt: TGTGCCGCCCCGTGGGCGGGACCCCCGAAGCAGTACTTC
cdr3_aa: CAAPWAGPPKQYF

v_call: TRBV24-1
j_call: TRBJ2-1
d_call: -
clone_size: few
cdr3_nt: TGTGCTGTGGGGGCGGGATACAATGAGCAGTTCTTC
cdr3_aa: CAVGAGYNEQFF

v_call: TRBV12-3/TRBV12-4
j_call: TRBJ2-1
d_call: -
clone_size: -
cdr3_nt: TGTGCCAGCAGTTTATTGGGGTACAATGAGCAGTTCTTC
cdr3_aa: CASSLLGYNEQFF

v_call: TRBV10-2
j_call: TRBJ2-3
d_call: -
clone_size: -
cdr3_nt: TGCGCCAGCAGTGAGGGCAGTACAGATACGCAGTATTTT
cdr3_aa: CASSEGSTDTQYF

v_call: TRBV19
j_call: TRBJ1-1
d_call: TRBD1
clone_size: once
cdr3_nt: TGTGCCAGTACCGCGACAGGGAGGTCCACTGAAGCTTTCTTT
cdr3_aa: CASTATGRSTEAFF

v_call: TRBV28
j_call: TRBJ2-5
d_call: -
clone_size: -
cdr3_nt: TGTGCCAGCAGTCCCGCCGGAGGGGTCGGATACCAGTACTTC
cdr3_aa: CASSPAGGVGYQYF

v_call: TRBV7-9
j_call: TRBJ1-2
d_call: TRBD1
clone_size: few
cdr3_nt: TGTGCCAGCAGCTTACAGGGGGACCCCTCGTATGGCTACACCTTC
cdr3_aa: CASSLQGDPSYGYTF

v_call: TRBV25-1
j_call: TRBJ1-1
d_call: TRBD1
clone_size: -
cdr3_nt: TGTGCCAGCAGTGTGGGTGGGACAGTGCAGTTGAAGCCTTTCTTT
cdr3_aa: CASSVGGTVQLKPFF

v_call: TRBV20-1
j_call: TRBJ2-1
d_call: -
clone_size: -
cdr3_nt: TGCAGTGCTAGTAAGAACCGGCAAGATAGAGAGCAGTTCTTC
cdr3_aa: CSASKNRQDREQFF

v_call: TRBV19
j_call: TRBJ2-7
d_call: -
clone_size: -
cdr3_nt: TGTGCCAGTAGTATCGGAGACGGTGCCTACGAGCAGTACTTC
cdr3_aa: CASSIGDGAYEQYF

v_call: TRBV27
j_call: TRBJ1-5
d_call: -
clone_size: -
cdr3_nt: TGTGCCAGCAGTCTGACAGGTAGTGGCAATCAGCCCCAGCATTTT
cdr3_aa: CASSLTGSGNQPQHF

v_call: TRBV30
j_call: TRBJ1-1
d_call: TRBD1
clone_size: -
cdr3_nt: TGTGCCTGGTCGGGACAGCACACTGAAGCTTTCTTT
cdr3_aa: CAWSGQHTEAFF

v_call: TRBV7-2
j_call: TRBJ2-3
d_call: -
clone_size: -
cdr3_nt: TGTGCCAGCAGCTTAGCTTCATCAGCCGCTAGCACAGATACGCAGTATTTT
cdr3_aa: CASSLASSAASTDTQYF

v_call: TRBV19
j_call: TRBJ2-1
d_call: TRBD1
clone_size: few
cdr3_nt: TGTGCCAGTAGCCTCAGACAGGGAATCTACAATGAGCAGTTCTTC
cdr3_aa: CASSLRQGIYNEQFF